Below are 17 T cell receptor beta chains sequenced from a single sample in a study of blood T cell repertoires in COVID-19. Data came from immunoSEQ multiplex PCR; TCRdb stores just in-frame clones and leaves some out. This sample carries 69,000 or so clones, about 84% of them seen once, and the ten largest clones take less than 15%. Sequenced: peripheral blood. The receptor source for this set is a man aged 50-59 years with COVID-19, enrolled during active disease.

This clone was counted at least ten times. The V and J genes are TRBV5-4 and TRBJ2-7; 9 bases align to TRBD1. Germline loops: CDR1 SGHNT, CDR2 YYREEE (reference sequence). The CDR3 length is 16 residues. After removal of 4 bases from V and 2 bases from J, the junction contained 10 bases not matched to a gene. The CDR3 loop reads CASSQTGQGSTYEQYF. The CDR3 DNA reads TGTGCCAGCAGCCAAACTGGACAGGGGTCTACCTACGAGCAGTACTTC.

For the CDR3, the DNA is TGTGCCAGCAGTCCAAGGGGAGGCAATTCACCCCTCCACTTT. The encoded protein is CASSPRGGNSPLHF. The V gene is TRBV27, the J gene TRBJ1-6, with a tentative D call TRBD1 (5 bases). CDR3 size: 14 residues. V lost 5 bases and J lost 7, with 12 bases in between. From germline, CDR1 is MNHEY and CDR2 SMNVEV (reference sequence).

The V call is TRBV6-4, the J call TRBJ2-1; D uncertain. Germline-derived CDR1 and CDR2 are MRHNA and SNTAGT. V lost 7 bases to trimming and J lost 14 bases, with 24 bases between them. CDR3 length: 14 residues. The CDR3 region is CASKPTASSTEEFF. The CDR3 DNA is TGTGCCAGCAAACCCACAGCATCCTCTACAGAAGAGTTCTTC.

Worth noting for this clone: Within the sample, other DNA sequences also encode this same CDR3. The J gene is TRBJ1-3, the V gene TRBV5-4; D not resolved. This CDR3 spans 14 amino acids. V lost 4 bases and J lost 1, with 9 bases in between. Germline values: CDR1 SGHNT, CDR2 YYREEE (reference sequence). The DNA for the CDR3 is TGTGCCAGCAGCCTTAGCGGTTCTGGAAACACCATATATTTT. It specifies CASSLSGSGNTIYF.

The chain combines TRBV15 with TRBJ1-2; D remains unclear. Germline CDR1 LNHNV, CDR2 YYDKDF (reference sequence). Trimming took off 3 bases at V and 4 bases at J, with 9 bases between the two ends. There are 13 residues in the CDR3. The CDR3: CATSSDKAYGYTF. The CDR3 coding sequence is TGTGCCACCAGCAGCGACAAGGCCTATGGCTACACCTTC.

The rearrangement uses TRBV9 and TRBJ2-7; maybe TRBD1 (6 bases). The length of the CDR3 is 14 residues. CDR1 and CDR2 (germline): SGDLS, YYNGEE. V was clipped by 2 bases and J by 1 base, with 10 bases between them. In nucleotides, the CDR3 is TGTGCCAGCAGCGTGACAGGATTTTCCTACGAGCAGTACTTC. Translation gives CASSVTGFSYEQYF.

The rearrangement uses TRBV7-3 and TRBJ2-1; 9 nucleotides line up with TRBD2. The CDR3 is made up of 15 amino acids. V lost 5 bases to trimming and J lost 6 bases; unmatched junction nucleotides: 8. The germline CDR1 and CDR2 sequences are SGHTA and FQGTGA. The CDR3 bases are TGTGCCAGCAGCGCAGGCGGGGGGGCCCGCAATGAGCAGTTCTTC. Translating gives CASSAGGGARNEQFF. The full variable domain, in which reference TRBV7-3 and TRBJ2-1 provide the parts outside the CDR3, is GAGVSQTPSNKVTEKGKYVELRCDPISGHTALYWYRQSLGQGPEFLIYFQGTGAADDSGLPNDRFFAVRPEGSVSTLKIQRTERGDSAVYLCASSAGGGARNEQFFGPGTRLTVL.

The V gene is TRBV6-4, the J gene TRBJ1-5; no clear D gene. With 8 bases removed from V and 1 base from J, the gap between germline ends came to 18 bases. CDR1 and CDR2 (germline): MRHNA, SNTAGT. The CDR3 sequence is 16 residues long. The CDR3 sequence is CASCTAAGGSNQPQHF. The CDR3 nucleotides read TGTGCCAGCTGTACAGCGGCGGGCGGGAGCAATCAGCCCCAGCATTTT.

In this sample, this clone turned up once. V is TRBV5-4 and J is TRBJ2-7; D gene unclear. CDR3 length: 11 amino acids. Trimming removed 1 base at V and 5 bases at J, with 4 bases between. The germline gives CDR1 SGHNT, CDR2 YYREEE (reference sequence). CDR3 protein: CASSLSDEQYF. The CDR3 coding sequence is TGTGCCAGCAGCTTGAGCGACGAGCAGTACTTC.

This chain links TRBV29-1 with TRBJ1-2, with a weak D call TRBD1 (5 bases). Per germline, CDR1 SQVTM and CDR2 ANQGSEA. Between the trimmed V and J ends, which lost 4 bases and 2 bases, there was a span of 8 bases. This CDR3 has 12 residues. In nucleotides, the CDR3 is TGCAGCGTTGGGGGCATCAACTATGGCTACACCTTC. Amino acids: CSVGGINYGYTF.

This clone was observed a handful of times. The chain recombines TRBV6-2 or TRBV6-3 with TRBJ1-1, with D maybe TRBD1 (6 bases). The CDR3 sequence is 16 residues long. Trimming stripped 2 bases from V and 1 base from J, with 14 bases between. Looked up from germline, CDR1 is MNHEY and CDR2 is SVGEGT. The CDR3: CASSYDVGAQNTEAFF. The CDR3 region has the DNA TGTGCCAGCAGTTACGACGTGGGGGCTCAGAACACTGAAGCTTTCTTT.

The chain joins TRBV6-5 to TRBJ1-2; D may be TRBD1 (6 bases). Germline V gene sequence: CDR1 MNHEY, CDR2 SVGAGI. V lost 7 bases and J lost 8, with 14 bases in between. The CDR3 is made up of 12 amino acids. The CDR3 sequence: CASTGGSWGYTF. The CDR3 DNA follows: TGTGCCAGCACGGGGGGCTCGTGGGGCTACACCTTC.

The V gene is TRBV7-3, the J gene TRBJ2-5; D is uncertain. The CDR3 covers 13 residues. Trimming cost V 3 bases and J 0 bases, with 5 bases left between them. The V gene's germline CDR1 is SGHTA and CDR2 FQGTGA. The CDR3 DNA is TGTGCCAGCAGCTTCACGGACCAAGAGACCCAGTACTTC. It specifies CASSFTDQETQYF.

The V gene is TRBV6-5, the J gene TRBJ1-4; a weak D match, TRBD1 (5 bases). The CDR3 has 15 residues. CDR1 is MNHEY and CDR2 is SVGAGI in the germline V gene. Deletions cut 0 bases from V and 4 bases from J, with 9 bases between. CDR3 protein: CASSYSAGFNEKLFF. CDR3 sequence (DNA): TGTGCCAGCAGTTACTCGGCAGGGTTTAATGAAAAACTGTTTTTT.

J is TRBJ2-3 and V is TRBV5-1; 7 positions agree with TRBD2. V was clipped by 4 bases and J by 3 bases; unmatched bases: 11. The CDR3 totals 16 residues. Germline CDR1 and CDR2: SGHRS and YFSETQ. In nucleotides, the CDR3 is TGCGCCAGCAGCCTTGGGATTGGGGGGGTGACAGATACGCAGTATTTT. This encodes CASSLGIGGVTDTQYF.

The chain joins TRBV12-3 or TRBV12-4 to TRBJ1-3; D gene ambiguous. The CDR3 loop spans 10 amino acids. The V gene lost 10 bases and the J gene lost 6 bases, with 7 bases spanning the gap. Here the CDR3 reads CATNTNTIYF. Here the CDR3 DNA reads TGTGCCACCAACACAAACACCATATATTTT.

The chain recombines TRBV18 with TRBJ2-1; 10 bases fit TRBD2. The CDR3 runs 18 residues. Germline V gene lookup returns CDR1 KGHSH and CDR2 LQKENI. Trimming cost V 3 bases and J 10 bases; bases outside gene matches: 18. Here the CDR3 reads CASSPRQVAGGLYTEQFF. The CDR3 coding sequence is TGTGCCAGCTCACCCCGACAGGTAGCGGGGGGCCTCTACACGGAGCAGTTCTTC.